The 17 T cell receptor beta chains below come from one sample, sequenced in a study of long-term antiretroviral therapy in people with HIV. Sequencing relied on immunoSEQ assay v3.0, run at survey level. Only in-frame clones appear in the TCRdb table, and some are missing; sequencing was by immunoSEQ multiplex PCR. Of approximately 35,000 clones in the sample, about 93% were seen once. This specimen consisted of unsorted PBMCs, obtained 5 to 5.5 years after starting antiretroviral therapy. Every receptor here comes from a woman in her fifties or sixties with HIV.

The rearrangement uses TRBV6-5 and TRBJ1-2; D possibly corresponds to TRBD1 (6 bases). The ends were cut back, 2 bases at V and 4 bases at J, with 17 bases in the middle. The length of the CDR3 is 16 residues. Germline lookup yields CDR1 MNHEY and CDR2 SVGAGI. CDR3: CASSYAPVGASYGYTF. The DNA of the CDR3 is TGTGCCAGCAGTTACGCCCCCGTGGGGGCGAGCTATGGCTACACCTTC.

The chain uses TRBV18 and TRBJ1-1; D is ambiguous. The CDR3 is 13 amino acids. V was trimmed by 3 bases and J by 3 bases, leaving 8 bases between them. Germline lookup yields CDR1 KGHSH and CDR2 LQKENI. The CDR3 region has the DNA TGTGCCAGCTCACCGGACGGACACACTGAAGCTTTCTTT. This sequence encodes CASSPDGHTEAFF.

A single count supports this clone. V usage is TRBV7-2 and J usage is TRBJ1-5, with 7 bases identical to TRBD1. The trim removed 4 bases at V and 1 base at J, leaving 1 base unmatched. The germline V gene encodes CDR1 SGHTA and CDR2 FQGNSA. CDR3 length equals 14 residues. CDR3 in amino acids: CASSSQGSNQPQHF. In DNA, the CDR3 is TGTGCCAGCAGCTCACAGGGGAGCAATCAGCCCCAGCATTTT. Full variable domain (rest looked up from reference TRBV7-2 and TRBJ1-5): GAGVSQSPSNKVTEKGKDVELRCDPISGHTALYWYRQSLGQGLEFLIYFQGNSAPDKSGLPSDRFSAERTGGSVSTLTIQRTQQEDSAVYLCASSSQGSNQPQHFGDGTRLSIL.

The V call is TRBV5-1, the J call TRBJ2-7, with TRBD2 identical over 7 bases. V trimming: 0 bases; J trimming: 4 bases; junction bases outside the gene matches: 10. This CDR3 region has 16 residues. The V gene's germline CDR1 is SGHRS and CDR2 YFSETQ. CDR3 sequence (DNA): TGCGCCAGCAGCTTGGCGCCGGAGACTAGCATTTACGAGCAGTACTTC. This codes for CASSLAPETSIYEQYF.

The chain combines TRBV7-3 with TRBJ1-2; the match to TRBD1 covers 9 bases. CDR3 size: 14 residues. The V gene end was trimmed by 5 bases and the J gene end by 4 bases; junction bases not matched to a gene: 5. Germline V CDR1 and CDR2: SGHTA, FQGTGA. The CDR3: CASSRTTGGYGYTF. CDR3 coding DNA: TGTGCCAGCAGCAGAACGACAGGGGGCTATGGCTACACCTTC.

The genes are TRBV7-6 and TRBJ1-2; 9 bases fit TRBD1. This CDR3 spans 17 amino acids. Losses at the gene ends were 0 bases for V and 6 bases for J; bases not matched to a gene: 11. Looked up from germline, CDR1 is SGHVS and CDR2 is FNYEAQ. The DNA of the CDR3 is TGTGCCAGCAGCTTAGCGGGACAGGGCCTAAGGGGGAATGGCTACACCTTC. This codes for CASSLAGQGLRGNGYTF.

The V call is TRBV6-5, the J call TRBJ1-6, with TRBD1 as a possible D gene (5 bases). V was trimmed by 6 bases and J by 8 bases, leaving 14 bases between them. The CDR3 is made up of 14 amino acids. Germline V gives CDR1 MNHEY, CDR2 SVGAGI. The CDR3 DNA reads as TGTGCCAGCAGGGTACAGGTTGGGCATTCACCCCTCCACTTT. Translated: CASRVQVGHSPLHF.

The gene calls are TRBV4-1 and TRBJ2-5; a possible D gene is TRBD1 (5 bases). Germline CDR1 reads MGHRA; CDR2 reads YSYEKL. V gave up 4 bases and J gave up 2 bases, with 11 bases separating them. This CDR3 comprises 14 residues. CDR3 amino acids: CASSLQTVQETQYF. CDR3 sequence (DNA): TGCGCCAGCAGCCTACAGACAGTACAAGAGACCCAGTACTTC.

This chain uses TRBV9 with TRBJ2-1, with 12 nucleotides matching TRBD2. The J segment lost 0 bases and the V segment lost 0 bases, leaving 1 base of the junction unmatched. CDR3 length: 17 residues. Germline-derived CDR1 and CDR2 are SGDLS and YYNGEE. CDR3 in amino acids: CASSVVGLAGSYNEQFF. The CDR3 bases are TGTGCCAGCAGCGTAGTGGGACTAGCGGGCTCCTACAATGAGCAGTTCTTC.

This chain uses TRBV5-1 with TRBJ1-6; D is ambiguous. The V end lost 0 bases, the J end lost 3 bases, and 10 bases lay between the germline ends. Germline CDR1 reads SGHRS; CDR2 reads YFSETQ. The CDR3 contains 16 residues. CDR3 protein: CASSLVLRNYNSPLHF. The CDR3 DNA reads as TGCGCCAGCAGCTTGGTTCTACGGAACTATAATTCACCCCTCCACTTT.

The rearrangement uses TRBV2 and TRBJ2-7; D remains unclear. Between the trimmed V and J ends, which lost 6 bases and 0 bases, there was a span of 3 bases. Germline CDR1 and CDR2: SNHLY and FYNNEI. This CDR3 is 11 amino acids long. The CDR3 is CASSYSYEQYF. The CDR3 DNA reads as TGTGCCAGCAGCTACTCCTACGAGCAGTACTTC.

The J gene is TRBJ2-2, the V gene TRBV2; D may be TRBD1 or TRBD2 (6 bases each). V was trimmed by 0 bases and J by 7 bases, leaving 15 bases between them. CDR1 and CDR2 (germline): SNHLY, FYNNEI. CDR3 length: 16 residues. Here the CDR3 reads CASSEATGARVGELFF. CDR3 bases: TGTGCCAGCAGTGAAGCAACGGGGGCTAGGGTCGGGGAGCTGTTTTTT.

The genes are TRBV19 and TRBJ1-1; D is undetermined. This CDR3 is 14 amino acids long. The ends were cut back, 3 bases at V and 0 bases at J, with 8 bases in the middle. Germline-derived CDR1 and CDR2 are LNHDA and SQIVND (reference sequence). CDR3 loop: CASSISTVNTEAFF. DNA of the CDR3: TGTGCCAGTAGTATCTCGACGGTGAACACTGAAGCTTTCTTT.

The V call is TRBV7-3, the J call TRBJ1-2; D uncertain. The germline gives CDR1 SGHTA, CDR2 FQGTGA. Trimming pared 5 bases from V and 7 bases from J, leaving 14 bases between. The CDR3 spans 13 residues. The DNA for the CDR3 is TGTGCCAGCAGCCCCCGGGGTGGCCGTGGCTACACCTTC. It encodes CASSPRGGRGYTF. The full variable domain, with the rest looked up from reference TRBV7-3 and TRBJ1-2, is GAGVSQTPSNKVTEKGKYVELRCDPISGHTALYWYRQSLGQGPEFLIYFQGTGAADDSGLPNDRFFAVRPEGSVSTLKIQRTERGDSAVYLCASSPRGGRGYTFGSGTRLTVV.

The V and J genes are TRBV5-5 and TRBJ1-1; D perhaps matches TRBD1 (5 bases). Germline assignment: CDR1 SGHKS and CDR2 YYEKEE (reference sequence). V gave up 5 bases and J gave up 0 bases, with 8 bases separating them. CDR3 size: 13 residues. For the CDR3, the DNA is TGTGCCAGCAGAGGGGTAATGAACACTGAAGCTTTCTTT. Amino acid sequence: CASRGVMNTEAFF.

This chain connects TRBV29-1 to TRBJ1-2; D is ambiguous. Germline V CDR1 and CDR2: SQVTM, ANQGSEA. The V end was cut by 6 bases, the J end by 3 bases, with 14 bases between. There are 13 residues in the CDR3. CDR3 in DNA: TGCAGCGTGAGACGGGGATCTTACTATGGCTACACCTTC. This gives the protein CSVRRGSYYGYTF. The full variable domain, rest sourced from reference TRBV29-1 and TRBJ1-2, is SAVISQKPSRDICQRGTSLTIQCQVDSQVTMMFWYRQQPGQSLTLIATANQGSEATYESGFVIDKFPISRPNLTFSTLTVSNMSPEDSSIYLCSVRRGSYYGYTFGSGTRLTVV.

This chain links TRBV6-6 with TRBJ1-5; TRBD1 matches at 12 bases. Germline assignment: CDR1 MNHNY and CDR2 SVGAGI (reference sequence). V dropped 4 bases and J dropped 6; count of bases not matched to a gene: 4. The CDR3 is 15 residues long. CDR3 coding DNA: TGTGCCAGCAGTTCGGGACAGGGGGCTTTTCAGCCCCAGCATTTT. Its translation: CASSSGQGAFQPQHF.